The entry below gives a single TCR beta chain sequence along with its context. Its antigen is unidentified. This sample is drawn from a study of cytomegalovirus exposure and HLA in healthy donors. General study findings and limits: A few V segments could not be told apart, such as TRBV6-2 and TRBV6-3, and were left out.

These donors counted as nominally healthy when sampled, but unrecorded immune exposures were likely. It was with 60 Vbeta and 13 Jbeta primers that the PCR ran. Method: immunoSEQ multiplex PCR; TCRdb's copy keeps in-frame clones and lacks some. The table lists around 150,000 clones, roughly 72% of them singletons, with about 1% in the top ten. Germline CDR1 reads MNHEY; CDR2 reads SMNVEV (reference sequence). The length of the CDR3 is 14 residues. V dropped 5 bases and J dropped 4; count of bases not matched to a gene: 5. V and J are TRBV27 and TRBJ2-7, with 10 nucleotides matching TRBD1. What was sequenced was PBMCs. This TCR was recovered from a woman aged 40 to 50 in good health and CMV-seronegative. CDR3 coding DNA: TGTGCCAGCAGTAGGGGACAGGGGATATACGAGCAGTACTTC. It encodes CASSRGQGIYEQYF.